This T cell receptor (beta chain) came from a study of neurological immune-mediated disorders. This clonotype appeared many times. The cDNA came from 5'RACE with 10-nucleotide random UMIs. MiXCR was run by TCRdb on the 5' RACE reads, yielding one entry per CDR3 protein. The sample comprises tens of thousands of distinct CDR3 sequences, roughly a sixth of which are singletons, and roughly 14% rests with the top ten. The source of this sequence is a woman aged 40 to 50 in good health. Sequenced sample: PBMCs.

The CDR3 region is CASSYSRGDGYTF. CDR3 in DNA: TGTGCCAGCAGTTACTCGAGAGGGGATGGCTACACCTTC. V and J are TRBV6-5 and TRBJ1-2, with TRBD1 as a possible D gene (5 bases). The CDR3 covers 13 residues. Germline V lookup: CDR1 MNHEY, CDR2 SVGAGI. The V gene lost 0 bases and the J gene lost 6 bases, with 8 bases spanning the gap.